This T cell receptor (beta chain) was obtained from a study of blood T cells in healthy people across ages. General observations from the study: Donor CMV status was unknown, possibly confounding expanded clonotype changes. Naive CD4+ cell counts and diversity both ran higher in long-lived than in aged donors. Unsorted PBMCs prevented conclusive naive versus antigen-experienced comparison.

Sample-barcoded 5' priming and a J-beta primer mix drove a second PCR of about 7 to 12 cycles. One entry per CDR3 protein, called by TCRdb with MiXCR from the 5' RACE reads. Here the sample spans 1.5 million to 2 million distinct CDR3 sequences, roughly 32% being singletons. V gave up 3 bases and J gave up 2 bases, with 11 bases separating them. Germline CDR1 and CDR2: DFQATT and SNEGSKA (reference sequence). This CDR3 is built from 14 residues. As concerns this clonotype: The antigen is not known.

The clonotype comes from a woman under 40 in good health. V is TRBV20-1 and J is TRBJ1-3; D may be TRBD1 (5 bases). Sequenced sample: blood. The CDR3 nucleotides read TGCAGTGCTAGGCTAGGGGTCGCTGGAAACACCATATATTTT. This sequence encodes CSARLGVAGNTIYF.